One sample yielded the 7 T cell receptor beta chains listed below, sequenced in a study of identical twins. TCRdb independently ran MiXCR on the 5' RACE reads; one entry per CDR3 protein. The table records under 450,000 distinct CDR3 sequences, approximately 18% of them present only once. The sequenced sample consisted of naive T cells sorted from blood. The receptor set was obtained from a middle-aged man in good health.

This chain connects TRBV5-1 to TRBJ2-1; 8 bases are shared with TRBD1. The CDR3 has 15 residues. Germline V gene lookup returns CDR1 SGHRS and CDR2 YFSETQ. The V gene end was trimmed by 0 bases and the J gene end by 8 bases; junction bases not matched to a gene: 7. The CDR3 loop reads CASSLARTGIDEQFF. The CDR3 DNA is TGCGCCAGCAGCTTGGCCCGGACAGGGATAGATGAGCAGTTCTTC.

This clonotype was detected only a few times. J is TRBJ1-6 and V is TRBV7-8; no firm D call. The germline V gene has CDR1 SGHVS and CDR2 FQNEAQ. V was pared by 4 bases and J by 6 bases, with 16 bases between. This CDR3 contains 16 residues. The CDR3 sequence: CASSSGAAGSNSPLHF. The DNA of the CDR3 is TGTGCCAGCAGCTCCGGAGCAGCTGGATCTAATTCACCCCTCCACTTT.

The rearrangement joins TRBV6-4 to TRBJ2-1; D gene uncertain. The V gene lost 2 bases and the J gene lost 0 bases, with 8 bases spanning the gap. Germline V gene data show CDR1 as MRHNA and CDR2 as SNTAGT. The CDR3 runs 15 residues. The CDR3 region has the DNA TGTGCCAGCAGTGACACCGGTAGCTCCTACAATGAGCAGTTCTTC. The encoded protein is CASSDTGSSYNEQFF.

This clonotype has ten or more counts. The chain employs TRBV28 and TRBJ2-6; D is uncertain. The CDR3 contains 14 residues. Trimming stripped 3 bases from V and 0 bases from J, with 3 bases between. From germline, CDR1 is MDHEN and CDR2 SYDVKM. The chain's CDR3 is CASSFGSGANVLTF. In DNA, the CDR3 is TGTGCCAGCAGTTTCGGCTCTGGGGCCAACGTCCTGACTTTC.

In this sample, this clonotype turned up many times. The chain's CDR3 is CSVAAGANTEAFF. CDR3 DNA sequence: TGCAGCGTTGCTGCAGGGGCGAACACTGAAGCTTTCTTT. The chain is built from TRBV29-1 and TRBJ1-1; D may be TRBD1 (6 bases). The V and J ends lost 4 bases and 1 base respectively, with 10 bases between them. CDR1 is SQVTM, CDR2 ANQGSEA, per germline. The CDR3 has 13 amino acids. Drawing the rest from reference TRBV29-1 and TRBJ1-1, the complete variable domain is SAVISQKPSRDICQRGTSLTIQCQVDSQVTMMFWYRQQPGQSLTLIATANQGSEATYESGFVIDKFPISRPNLTFSTLTVSNMSPEDSSIYLCSVAAGANTEAFFGQGTRLTVV.

V usage is TRBV5-1 and J usage is TRBJ2-2, with 9 bases matching TRBD1. After removal of 4 bases from V and 4 bases from J, the junction contained 5 bases not matched to a gene. CDR3 length: 15 amino acids. Germline values: CDR1 SGHRS, CDR2 YFSETQ. The CDR3 region has the DNA TGCGCCAGCAGCAACGACAGGGGGAGCACCGGGGAGCTGTTTTTT. It codes for CASSNDRGSTGELFF.

The rearrangement links TRBV3-1 to TRBJ2-7; no clear D gene. The CDR3 is 15 amino acids. CDR1 is LGHDT and CDR2 is YNNKEL in the germline V gene (reference sequence). V dropped 1 base and J dropped 0 bases, with 10 bases sitting between them. Here the CDR3 reads CASSQVFLSSYEQYF. The CDR3 region has the DNA TGTGCCAGCAGCCAAGTTTTCCTCAGCTCCTACGAGCAGTACTTC.